Listed below are T cell receptor beta chains from one sample, sequenced in a study of blood T cell repertoires in COVID-19. TCRdb's table, derived via immunoSEQ multiplex PCR, lists solely in-frame clones and lacks some. The sample consists of about 50,000 clones, approximately 91% of them appearing once. Source material: peripheral blood. The source is a man aged 50 or older with active COVID-19. CDR3s leave out the opening cysteine and the closing phenylalanine or tryptophan. Clone size, where shown, is once, few, many, or a class for clones that have expanded.

V gene	clone size	J gene	CDR3 protein
TRBV5-1	.	TRBJ2-3	ASKRGSGTDTQY
TRBV9	.	TRBJ1-2	ASSVGVSYGYT
TRBV5-4	.	TRBJ1-2	ASRAGTDYGYT
TRBV24-1	.	TRBJ2-1	ATSEDRGYNEQF
TRBV19	.	TRBJ2-2	ASKVQGSNTGELF
TRBV28	.	TRBJ2-7	ASSGVRTGAYEQY
TRBV19	.	TRBJ2-2	ASSIDDLLAGELF
TRBV7-2	.	TRBJ2-1	ASSSGTSGDNEQF
TRBV19	.	TRBJ2-1	ASSVRGLGYNEQF
TRBV7-2	.	TRBJ2-2	ASSIQGARGGELF
TRBV19	.	TRBJ2-7	ASSPTGASEQY
TRBV28	.	TRBJ2-3	ASSFGGTPDTQY
TRBV6-4	.	TRBJ2-1	ASSITASNEQF
TRBV7-2	.	TRBJ2-1	ASSSYPRFEQF
TRBV28	.	TRBJ2-3	ASNTGASTDTQY
TRBV7-2	.	TRBJ2-1	ASSSGVVASGYNEQF
TRBV5-6	once	TRBJ2-1	ASSLAGGGSYNEQF
TRBV10-2	.	TRBJ2-7	ASTSWDREYEQY
TRBV12-5	.	TRBJ2-1	ASGLVRGGIDNEQF
TRBV27	.	TRBJ2-7	ASSATGVMSYEQY
TRBV18	.	TRBJ1-1	ASSPSTGVDTEAF
TRBV4-3	.	TRBJ1-1	ASSQDSGGGFTEAF